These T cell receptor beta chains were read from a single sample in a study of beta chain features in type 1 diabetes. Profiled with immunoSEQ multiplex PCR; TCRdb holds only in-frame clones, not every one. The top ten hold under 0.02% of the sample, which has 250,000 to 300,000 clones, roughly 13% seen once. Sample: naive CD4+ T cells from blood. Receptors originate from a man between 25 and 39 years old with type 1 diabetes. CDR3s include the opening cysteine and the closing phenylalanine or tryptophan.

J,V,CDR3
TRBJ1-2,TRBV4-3,CASSQERLGYGYTF
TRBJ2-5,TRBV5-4,CASSSSGRGARRMETQYF
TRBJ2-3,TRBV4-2,CASSQDGRGSATDTQYF
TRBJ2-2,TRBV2,CASTTRESGELFF
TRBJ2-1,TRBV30,CAWSGPRTSRYYNEQFF
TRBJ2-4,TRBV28,CASSFLGVAKNIQYF
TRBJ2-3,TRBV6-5,CASSRTGRDTQYF
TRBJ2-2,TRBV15,CATSSVSGKRGNTGELFF
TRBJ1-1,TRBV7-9,CASSFPTENTEAFF
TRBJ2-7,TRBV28,CASRTSGTSGTRLYF
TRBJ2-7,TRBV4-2,CASSQDLAGVGARYEQYF
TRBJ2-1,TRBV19,CASSRDRPFF
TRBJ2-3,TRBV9,CASSGSQADTQYF
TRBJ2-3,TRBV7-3,CASSLGPQGADTQYF
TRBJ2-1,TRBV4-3,CASSPPGLGVDEQFF
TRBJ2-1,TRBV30,CAQKFRDRYNEQFF
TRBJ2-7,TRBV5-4,CASSSMDRGDEQYF
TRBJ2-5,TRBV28,CASSTGGPETQYF
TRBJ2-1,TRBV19,CASRAFRGAVYNEQFF
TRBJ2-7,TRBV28,CASSLTGQGEYEQYF